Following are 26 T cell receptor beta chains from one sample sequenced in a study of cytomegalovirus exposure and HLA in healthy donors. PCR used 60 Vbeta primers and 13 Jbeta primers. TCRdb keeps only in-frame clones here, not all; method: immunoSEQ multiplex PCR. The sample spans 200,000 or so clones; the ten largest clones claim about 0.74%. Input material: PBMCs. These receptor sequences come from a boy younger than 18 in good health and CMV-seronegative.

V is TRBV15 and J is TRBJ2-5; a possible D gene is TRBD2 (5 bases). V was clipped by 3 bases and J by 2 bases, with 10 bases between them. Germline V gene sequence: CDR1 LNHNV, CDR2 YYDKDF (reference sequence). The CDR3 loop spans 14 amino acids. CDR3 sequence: CATSRRPGQETQYF. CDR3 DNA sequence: TGTGCCACCAGCAGGAGGCCGGGACAAGAGACCCAGTACTTC. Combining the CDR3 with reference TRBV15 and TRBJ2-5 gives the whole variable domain DAMVIQNPRYQVTQFGKPVTLSCSQTLNHNVMYWYQQKSSQAPKLLFHYYDKDFNNEADTPDNFQSRRPNTSFCFLDIRSPGLGDTAMYLCATSRRPGQETQYFGPGTRLLVL.

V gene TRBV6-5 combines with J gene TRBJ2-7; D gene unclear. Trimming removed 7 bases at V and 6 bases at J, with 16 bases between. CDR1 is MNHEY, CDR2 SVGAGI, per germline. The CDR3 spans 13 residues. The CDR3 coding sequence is TGTGCCAGCAACTCCCCCCCAAGTCCCGAGCAGTACTTC. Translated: CASNSPPSPEQYF.

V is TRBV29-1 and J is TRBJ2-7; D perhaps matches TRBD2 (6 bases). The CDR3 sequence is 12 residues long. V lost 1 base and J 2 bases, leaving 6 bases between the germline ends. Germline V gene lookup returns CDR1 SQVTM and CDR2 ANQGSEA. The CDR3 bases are TGCAGCGTTGAAGGGGAGGCCTACGAGCAGTACTTC. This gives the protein CSVEGEAYEQYF.

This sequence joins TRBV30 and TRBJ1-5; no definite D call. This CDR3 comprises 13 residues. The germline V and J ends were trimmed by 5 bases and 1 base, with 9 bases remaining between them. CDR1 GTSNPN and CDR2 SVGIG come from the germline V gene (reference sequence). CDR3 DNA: TGTGCCTGGTCTACGGAGAGCAATCAGCCCCAGCATTTT. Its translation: CAWSTESNQPQHF.

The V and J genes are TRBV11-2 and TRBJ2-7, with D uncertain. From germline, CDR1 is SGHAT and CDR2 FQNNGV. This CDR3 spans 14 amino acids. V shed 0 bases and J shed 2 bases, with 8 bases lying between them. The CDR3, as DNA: TGTGCCAGCAGCTTAGAGGGCACCACCTACGAGCAGTACTTC. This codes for CASSLEGTTYEQYF.

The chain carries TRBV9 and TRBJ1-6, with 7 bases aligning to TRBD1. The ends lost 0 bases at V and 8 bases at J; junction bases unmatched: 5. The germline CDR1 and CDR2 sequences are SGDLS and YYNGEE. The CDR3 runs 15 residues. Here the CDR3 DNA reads TGTGCCAGCAGCGTAGATCGGACAGGACATTCACCCCTCCACTTT. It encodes CASSVDRTGHSPLHF.

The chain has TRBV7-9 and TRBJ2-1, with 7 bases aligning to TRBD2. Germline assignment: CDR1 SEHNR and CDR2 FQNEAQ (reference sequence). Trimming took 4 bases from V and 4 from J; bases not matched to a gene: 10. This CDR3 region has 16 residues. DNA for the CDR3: TGTGCCAGCAGCTCCCAGCGGGGCGGGTTATACAATGAGCAGTTCTTC. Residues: CASSSQRGGLYNEQFF.

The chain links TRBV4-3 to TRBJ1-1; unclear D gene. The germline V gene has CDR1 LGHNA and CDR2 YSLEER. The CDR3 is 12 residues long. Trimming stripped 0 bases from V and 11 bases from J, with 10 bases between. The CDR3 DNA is TGCGCCAGCAGCCAAGATGAGGGTAAGGCTTTCTTT. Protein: CASSQDEGKAFF.

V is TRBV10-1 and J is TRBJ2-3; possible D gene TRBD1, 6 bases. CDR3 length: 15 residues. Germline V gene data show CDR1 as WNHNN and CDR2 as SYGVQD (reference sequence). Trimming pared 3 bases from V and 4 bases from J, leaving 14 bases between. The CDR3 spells CASSEVQGPPDTQYF. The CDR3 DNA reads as TGCGCCAGCAGTGAAGTACAGGGTCCGCCAGATACGCAGTATTTT.

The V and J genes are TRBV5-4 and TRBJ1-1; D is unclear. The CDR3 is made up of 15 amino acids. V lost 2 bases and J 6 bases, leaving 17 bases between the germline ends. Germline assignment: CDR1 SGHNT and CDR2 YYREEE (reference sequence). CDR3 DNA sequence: TGTGCCAGCAGCTTTATCCAGTCGGGATCCCCTGAAGCTTTCTTT. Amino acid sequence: CASSFIQSGSPEAFF.

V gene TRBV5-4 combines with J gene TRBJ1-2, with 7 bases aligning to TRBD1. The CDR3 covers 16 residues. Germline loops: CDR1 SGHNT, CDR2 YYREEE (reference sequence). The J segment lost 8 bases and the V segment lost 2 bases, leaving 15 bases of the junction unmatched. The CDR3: CASSFRQGSQFGGYTF. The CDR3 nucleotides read TGTGCCAGCAGCTTTAGACAGGGCTCCCAATTTGGGGGCTACACCTTC. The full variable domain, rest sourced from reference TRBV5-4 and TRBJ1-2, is ETGVTQSPTHLIKTRGQQVTLRCSSQSGHNTVSWYQQALGQGPQFIFQYYREEENGRGNFPPRFSGLQFPNYSSELNVNALELDDSALYLCASSFRQGSQFGGYTFGSGTRLTVV.

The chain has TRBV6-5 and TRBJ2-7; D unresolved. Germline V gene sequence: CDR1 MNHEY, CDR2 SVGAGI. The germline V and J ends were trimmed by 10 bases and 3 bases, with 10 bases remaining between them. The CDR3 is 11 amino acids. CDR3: CATKSFYEQYF. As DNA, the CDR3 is TGTGCCACCAAGAGTTTCTACGAGCAGTACTTC.

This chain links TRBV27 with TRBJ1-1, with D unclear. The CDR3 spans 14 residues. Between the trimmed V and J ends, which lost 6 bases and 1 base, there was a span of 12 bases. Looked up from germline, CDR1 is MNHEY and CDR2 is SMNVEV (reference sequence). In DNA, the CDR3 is TGTGCCAGCAGCCGGTCGGGAGGGAACACTGAAGCTTTCTTT. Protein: CASSRSGGNTEAFF.

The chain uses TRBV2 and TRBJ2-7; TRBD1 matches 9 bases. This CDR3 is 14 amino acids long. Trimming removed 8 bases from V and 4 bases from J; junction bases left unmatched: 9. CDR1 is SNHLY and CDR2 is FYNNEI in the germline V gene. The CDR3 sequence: CASRGGTGPYEQYF. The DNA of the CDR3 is TGTGCCAGCCGGGGCGGGACAGGGCCTTACGAGCAGTACTTC.

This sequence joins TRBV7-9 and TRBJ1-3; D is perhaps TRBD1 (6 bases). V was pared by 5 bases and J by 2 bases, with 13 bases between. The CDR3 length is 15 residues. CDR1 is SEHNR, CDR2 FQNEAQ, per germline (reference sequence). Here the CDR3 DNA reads TGTGCCAGCAGCCGCACAGGGAGTCCTGGAAACACCATATATTTT. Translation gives CASSRTGSPGNTIYF. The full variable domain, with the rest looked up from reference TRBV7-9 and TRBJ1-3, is DTGVSQNPRHKITKRGQNVTFRCDPISEHNRLYWYRQTLGQGPEFLTYFQNEAQLEKSRLLSDRFSAERPKGSFSTLEIQRTEQGDSAMYLCASSRTGSPGNTIYFGEGSWLTVV.

CDR3 region: CASSEDGGSGDGYTF. DNA of the CDR3: TGTGCCAGCAGTGAGGACGGCGGGAGTGGAGATGGCTACACCTTC. The chain joins TRBV6-4 to TRBJ1-2, with D uncertain. In germline, CDR1 is MRHNA, CDR2 SNTAGT. The germline V and J ends were trimmed by 3 bases and 6 bases, with 17 bases remaining between them. CDR3 length: 15 residues.

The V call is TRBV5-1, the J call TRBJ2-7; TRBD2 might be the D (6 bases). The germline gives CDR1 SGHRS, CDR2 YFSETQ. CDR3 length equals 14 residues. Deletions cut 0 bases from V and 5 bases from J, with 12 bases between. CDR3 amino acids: CASSLDAGGDEQYF. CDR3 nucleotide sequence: TGCGCCAGCAGCTTGGATGCGGGCGGGGACGAGCAGTACTTC.

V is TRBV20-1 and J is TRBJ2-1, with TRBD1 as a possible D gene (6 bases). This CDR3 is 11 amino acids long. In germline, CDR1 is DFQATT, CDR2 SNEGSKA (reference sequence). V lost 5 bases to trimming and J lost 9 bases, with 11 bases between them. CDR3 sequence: CSAPQGFEQFF. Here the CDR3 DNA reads TGCAGTGCTCCCCAGGGGTTTGAGCAGTTCTTC.

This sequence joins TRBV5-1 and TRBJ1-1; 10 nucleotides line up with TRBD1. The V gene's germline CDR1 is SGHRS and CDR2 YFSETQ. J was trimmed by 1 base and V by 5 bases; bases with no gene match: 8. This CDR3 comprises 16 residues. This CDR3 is CASSLRQGAQNTEAFF. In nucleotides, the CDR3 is TGCGCCAGCAGTTTGCGACAGGGGGCTCAGAACACTGAAGCTTTCTTT. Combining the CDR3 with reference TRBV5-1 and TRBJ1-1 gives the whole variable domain KAGVTQTPRYLIKTRGQQVTLSCSPISGHRSVSWYQQTPGQGLQFLFEYFSETQRNKGNFPGRFSGRQFSNSRSEMNVSTLELGDSALYLCASSLRQGAQNTEAFFGQGTRLTVV.

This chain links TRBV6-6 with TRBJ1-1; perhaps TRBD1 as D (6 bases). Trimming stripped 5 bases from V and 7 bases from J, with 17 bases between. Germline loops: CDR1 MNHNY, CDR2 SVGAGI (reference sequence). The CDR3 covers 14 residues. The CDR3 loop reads CASSHRTDTDEAFF. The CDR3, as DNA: TGTGCCAGCAGTCACCGGACAGACACCGATGAAGCTTTCTTT.

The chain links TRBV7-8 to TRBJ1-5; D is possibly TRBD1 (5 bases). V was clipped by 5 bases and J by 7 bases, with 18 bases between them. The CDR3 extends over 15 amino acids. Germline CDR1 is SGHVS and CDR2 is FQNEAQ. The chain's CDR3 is CASSKQRGIRQPQHF. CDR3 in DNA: TGTGCCAGCAGCAAGCAAAGGGGTATTCGGCAGCCCCAGCATTTT.

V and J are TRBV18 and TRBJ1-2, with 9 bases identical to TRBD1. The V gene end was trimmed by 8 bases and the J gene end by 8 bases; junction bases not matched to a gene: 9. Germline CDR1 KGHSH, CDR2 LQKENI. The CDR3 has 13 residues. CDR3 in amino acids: CASEPQGAVGYTF. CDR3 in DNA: TGTGCCAGCGAACCACAGGGGGCAGTCGGCTACACCTTC.

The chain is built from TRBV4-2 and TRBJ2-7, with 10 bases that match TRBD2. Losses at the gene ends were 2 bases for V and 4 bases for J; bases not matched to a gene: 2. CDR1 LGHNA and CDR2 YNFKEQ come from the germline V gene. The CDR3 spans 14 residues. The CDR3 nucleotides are TGTGCCAGCAGCCAACCTAGCGGGGGATACGAGCAGTACTTC. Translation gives CASSQPSGGYEQYF.

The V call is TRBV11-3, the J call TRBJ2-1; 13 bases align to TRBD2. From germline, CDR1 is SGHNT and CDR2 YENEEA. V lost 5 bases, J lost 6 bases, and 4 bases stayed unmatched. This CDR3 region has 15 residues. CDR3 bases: TGTGCCAGCAGCGCCGGGACTAGCGGGGTCAATGAGCAGTTCTTC. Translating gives CASSAGTSGVNEQFF.

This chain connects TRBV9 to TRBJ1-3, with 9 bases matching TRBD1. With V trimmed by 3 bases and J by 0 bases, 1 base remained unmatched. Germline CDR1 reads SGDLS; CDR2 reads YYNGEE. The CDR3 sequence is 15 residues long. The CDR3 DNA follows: TGTGCCAGCAGCGGACAGGGGGTCTCTGGAAACACCATATATTTT. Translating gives CASSGQGVSGNTIYF.

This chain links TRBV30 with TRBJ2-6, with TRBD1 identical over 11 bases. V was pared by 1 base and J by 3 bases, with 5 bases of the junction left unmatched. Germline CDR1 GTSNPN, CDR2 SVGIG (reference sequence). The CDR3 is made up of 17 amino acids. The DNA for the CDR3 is TGTGCCTGGAGTGAGGACAGGGGGCGCGGTGGGGCCAACGTCCTGACTTTC. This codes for CAWSEDRGRGGANVLTF.